Below are 22 T cell receptor beta chains sequenced from a single sample in a study of CD4 T cells in relation to SARS-CoV-2 and coronaviruses (TCRdb year 2021). Their antigens remain unidentified. The method was the immunoSEQ multiplex PCR assay. The table was pulled from immuneACCESS by TCRdb, which kept in-frame rearrangements only. Such tables lose some clones; where checked, under half of the loss comes from unresolved V genes, and the rest has no known cause. The sample contains under 25,000 clones, about three quarters of them found a single time. About 19% of the sample comes from the top ten. CD4+ T cells from unexposed donors were collected before the COVID-19 pandemic (2011-2018). The EasySep CD4+ T cell isolation kit was used to isolate CD4+ T cells once the cultures had run for nine to eleven days. The sequenced sample consisted of CD4+ T cells from PBMCs, cultured in vitro. These receptors came from a human donor in good health.

V usage is TRBV5-1 and J usage is TRBJ2-3, with D perhaps matching TRBD2 (5 bases). The CDR3 has 16 amino acids. The ends were cut back, 0 bases at V and 1 base at J, with 12 bases in the middle. Germline lookup yields CDR1 SGHRS and CDR2 YFSETQ. CDR3 in amino acids: CASSLGANSGTDTQYF. CDR3 nucleotides: TGCGCCAGCAGCTTGGGTGCAAATAGCGGCACAGATACGCAGTATTTT.

CDR3 bases: TGTGCCAGCAGCCCCCGGATAGCCGACCCCGGGGAGCTGTTTTTT. Translation: CASSPRIADPGELFF. The chain recombines TRBV9 with TRBJ2-2; D remains unclear. Germline-derived CDR1 and CDR2 are SGDLS and YYNGEE. Trimming stripped 4 bases from V and 6 bases from J, with 16 bases between. The CDR3 sequence is 15 residues long.

The chain recombines TRBV30 with TRBJ1-1; 9 bases map to TRBD1. Germline values: CDR1 GTSNPN, CDR2 SVGIG (reference sequence). V shed 1 base and J 5 bases; nucleotides not matched to a gene: 5. The CDR3 is made up of 14 amino acids. The CDR3 nucleotides are TGTGCCTGGAGTGCGACAGGGGGGAGGACTGAAGCTTTCTTT. It specifies CAWSATGGRTEAFF. Using reference TRBV30 and TRBJ1-1 for the parts outside the CDR3, the full variable domain is SQTIHQWPATLVQPVGSPLSLECTVEGTSNPNLYWYRQAAGRGLQLLFYSVGIGQISSEVPQNLSASRPQDRQFILSSKKLLLSDSGFYLCAWSATGGRTEAFFGQGTRLTVV.

The V and J genes are TRBV5-4 and TRBJ2-7; D gene uncertain. Trimming took 0 bases from V and 0 from J, leaving 10 bases between them. This CDR3 is built from 15 residues. In germline, CDR1 is SGHNT, CDR2 YYREEE (reference sequence). CDR3 nucleotide sequence: TGTGCCAGCAGCTTGGAGCCACTAAACTCCTACGAGCAGTACTTC. It specifies CASSLEPLNSYEQYF. The variable domain in full, with the rest retrieved from reference TRBV5-4 and TRBJ2-7, is ETGVTQSPTHLIKTRGQQVTLRCSSQSGHNTVSWYQQALGQGPQFIFQYYREEENGRGNFPPRFSGLQFPNYSSELNVNALELDDSALYLCASSLEPLNSYEQYFGPGTRLTVT.

This chain uses TRBV21-1 with TRBJ2-2. TRBV21-1 constitutes a pseudogene. CDR3 size: 18 residues. The chain's CDR3 is CASSKAPGSRGATGELFF. In nucleotides, the CDR3 is TGTGCCAGCAGCAAAGCGCCGGGATCCCGGGGCGCCACCGGGGAGCTGTTTTTT.

The chain uses TRBV10-3 and TRBJ2-5; D is uncertain. The germline gives CDR1 ENHRY, CDR2 SYGVKD. The CDR3 extends over 12 amino acids. CDR3 sequence reads: CAIGPIQETQYF. CDR3 in DNA: TGTGCGATCGGGCCCATACAAGAGACCCAGTACTTC.

The chain recombines TRBV11-2 with TRBJ2-7, with D perhaps matching TRBD1 or TRBD2 (7 bases each). Germline V gene lookup returns CDR1 SGHAT and CDR2 FQNNGV. The CDR3 runs 15 residues. V was shortened by 5 bases and J by 5 bases, with 19 bases between the two germline ends. CDR3 in DNA: TGTGCCAGCAGCCTCCGTGCCAGGGGGGGTAACGAGCAGTACTTC. This translates into CASSLRARGGNEQYF.

The chain recombines TRBV24-1 with TRBJ2-1; 10 bases line up with TRBD2. This CDR3 region has 17 residues. Losses at the gene ends were 8 bases for V and 0 bases for J; bases not matched to a gene: 9. CDR1 is KGHDR and CDR2 is SFDVKD in the germline V gene. The CDR3 here is CATTIAGGTTSYNEQFF. The CDR3 DNA reads as TGTGCCACCACGATAGCGGGAGGTACAACCTCCTACAATGAGCAGTTCTTC.

Here the CDR3 DNA reads TGTGCCAGTGGGGGGACAGCAAATGAAAAACTGTTTTTT. Its protein product is CASGGTANEKLFF. The chain recombines TRBV6-5 with TRBJ1-4; 7 nucleotides align to TRBD1. Germline CDR1 is MNHEY and CDR2 is SVGAGI. V shed 9 bases and J 5 bases; nucleotides not matched to a gene: 6. This CDR3 contains 13 residues.

CDR3 in DNA: TGTGCCAGCAGGTTACAGGGGAACACTGAAGCTTTCTTT. Its protein product is CASRLQGNTEAFF. This rearrangement joins TRBV7-3 to TRBJ1-1; weak D call: TRBD1 (6 bases). Trimming took 6 bases from V and 1 from J, leaving 9 bases between them. Germline V lookup: CDR1 SGHTA, CDR2 FQGTGA. The CDR3 covers 13 residues.

This chain links TRBV19 with TRBJ2-5; D tentatively reads TRBD1 or TRBD2 (5 bases each). V was trimmed by 5 bases and J by 4 bases, leaving 20 bases between them. The germline V gene encodes CDR1 LNHDA and CDR2 SQIVND (reference sequence). The CDR3 totals 16 residues. CDR3 in DNA: TGTGCCAGTAGTGTGCGTTCAACGAGGGGTTTAGAGACCCAGTACTTC. Translating it yields CASSVRSTRGLETQYF.

The chain links TRBV7-9 to TRBJ2-1; D may match TRBD1 or TRBD2 (5 bases each). Germline V lookup: CDR1 SEHNR, CDR2 FQNEAQ (reference sequence). Trimming shortened V by 5 bases and J by 2 bases, and 19 bases separated the two germline ends. This CDR3 spans 17 amino acids. In DNA form, the CDR3 reads TGTGCCAGCAGCCCCCCTCCGGGGACGCAACCCTACAATGAGCAGTTCTTC. Its protein product is CASSPPPGTQPYNEQFF.

V and J are TRBV28 and TRBJ2-7, with a possible D match to TRBD2 (6 bases). Germline-derived CDR1 and CDR2 are MDHEN and SYDVKM. The germline V and J ends were trimmed by 5 bases and 2 bases, with 13 bases remaining between them. CDR3 length: 14 residues. The CDR3 here is CASSGGTAPYEQYF. Here the CDR3 DNA reads TGTGCCAGCAGTGGGGGGACTGCTCCCTACGAGCAGTACTTC.

The V and J genes are TRBV19 and TRBJ2-3; D not resolved. The germline V gene has CDR1 LNHDA and CDR2 SQIVND (reference sequence). This CDR3 is built from 13 residues. V lost 5 bases and J lost 0, with 6 bases in between. For the CDR3, the DNA is TGTGCCAGTAGTCTTGCAAGCACAGATACGCAGTATTTT. Translated, it gives CASSLASTDTQYF.

V usage is TRBV28 and J usage is TRBJ2-5; 7 bases agree with TRBD1. This CDR3 is built from 13 residues. CDR1 is MDHEN and CDR2 is SYDVKM in the germline V gene. The V gene end was trimmed by 6 bases and the J gene end by 2 bases; junction bases not matched to a gene: 3. The CDR3 nucleotides read TGTGCCAGCAGGGGGGACAGACAAGAGACCCAGTACTTC. This sequence encodes CASRGDRQETQYF. The entire variable domain, with the rest obtained from reference TRBV28 and TRBJ2-5, is as follows: DVKVTQSSRYLVKRTGEKVFLECVQDMDHENMFWYRQDPGLGLRLIYFSYDVKMKEKGDIPEGYSVSREKKERFSLILESASTNQTSMYLCASRGDRQETQYFGPGTRLLVL.

The chain couples TRBV18 to TRBJ2-7, with D perhaps matching TRBD2 (5 bases). Trimming pared 2 bases from V and 2 bases from J, leaving 16 bases between. This CDR3 is 16 amino acids long. CDR1 and CDR2 (germline): KGHSH, LQKENI. The CDR3 sequence is CASSPAEAAVTYEQYF. CDR3 DNA: TGTGCCAGCTCACCAGCCGAAGCGGCGGTGACCTACGAGCAGTACTTC.

The chain employs TRBV6-4 and TRBJ2-1; TRBD2 agrees at 7 bases. The germline CDR1 and CDR2 sequences are MRHNA and SNTAGT. CDR3 size: 17 residues. J gave up 4 bases and V 0 bases, and 9 bases lay outside the gene matches. The CDR3 sequence: CASSDSLAAKAYNEQFF. CDR3 sequence (DNA): TGTGCCAGCAGTGACTCTCTAGCGGCTAAGGCGTACAATGAGCAGTTCTTC.

The rearrangement joins TRBV18 to TRBJ2-2; TRBD2 matches 10 bases. The V gene end was trimmed by 0 bases and the J gene end by 6 bases; junction bases not matched to a gene: 4. Germline V gene lookup returns CDR1 KGHSH and CDR2 LQKENI. The CDR3 has 16 amino acids. The CDR3 loop is CASSPPGLAGAGELFF. The CDR3 nucleotides read TGTGCCAGCTCACCACCGGGGCTAGCGGGAGCCGGGGAGCTGTTTTTT. Full variable domain (remainder filled in from reference TRBV18 and TRBJ2-2): NAGVMQNPRHLVRRRGQEARLRCSPMKGHSHVYWYRQLPEEGLKFMVYLQKENIIDESGMPKERFSAEFPKEGPSILRIQQVVRGDSAAYFCASSPPGLAGAGELFFGEGSRLTVL.

This clone is a singleton in its sample. The J gene is TRBJ1-3, the V gene TRBV18, with 8 bases aligning to TRBD1. Germline CDR1 and CDR2: KGHSH and LQKENI. The V and J ends lost 1 base and 2 bases, in that order; junction bases with no gene match: 7. The CDR3 is 17 amino acids. CDR3 residues: CASSPLAGQATGNTIYF. In DNA form, the CDR3 reads TGTGCCAGCTCACCACTAGCGGGACAGGCAACTGGAAACACCATATATTTT.

The chain combines TRBV30 with TRBJ1-1; D may be TRBD1 (6 bases). The CDR3 has 13 amino acids. V was trimmed by 8 bases and J by 4 bases, leaving 17 bases between them. Per germline, CDR1 GTSNPN and CDR2 SVGIG (reference sequence). The CDR3 nucleotides read TGTGCCGGACGTCGACAGGACGGCACTGAAGCTTTCTTT. Its translation is CAGRRQDGTEAFF.

The gene calls are TRBV7-8 and TRBJ2-7; D unresolved. In germline, CDR1 is SGHVS, CDR2 FQNEAQ. Trimming took 1 base from V and 1 from J, leaving 8 bases between them. The CDR3 loop spans 14 amino acids. CDR3: CASSLGPDSYEQYF. As DNA, the CDR3 is TGTGCCAGCAGCTTAGGCCCGGATTCCTACGAGCAGTACTTC.

This clone was recorded a few times. CDR3 sequence reads: CASSLQGTNEKLFF. CDR3 nucleotides: TGTGCCAGCAGCTTACAGGGGACTAATGAAAAACTGTTTTTT. The chain has TRBV5-6 and TRBJ1-4, with TRBD1 matching 7 bases. The ends lost 2 bases at V and 2 bases at J; junction bases unmatched: 0. The CDR3 runs to 14 residues. Germline V lookup: CDR1 SGHDT, CDR2 YYEEEE.